One TCR beta chain is described in this entry. Its antigen remains unidentified. A second about 7 to 11 cycle PCR used barcoded and J-beta primers. MiXCR, run by TCRdb on the 5' RACE reads, gives a single entry per CDR3 protein. Of about 780,000 distinct CDR3 sequences in the sample, about 46% were seen once. This entry belongs to a study of blood T cells in healthy people across ages. Broader study findings: Diversity of TCR beta per million T cells declined in a roughly linear way with age.

CDR1 is SQVTM, CDR2 ANQGSEA, per germline. The CDR3 sequence is 13 residues long. The V end lost 5 bases, the J end lost 9 bases, and 14 bases lay between the germline ends. This chain connects TRBV29-1 to TRBJ1-6; a possible D gene is TRBD1 (6 bases). What was sequenced was blood. This clonotype originated in a man at least 80 years old in good health. This chain's CDR3 is CSVKQGNGSPLHF. CDR3 sequence (DNA): TGCAGCGTTAAACAGGGTAACGGTTCACCCCTCCACTTT.